This T cell receptor beta chain is drawn from a study of T cell repertoires in cytomegalovirus infection. Study-level findings and limits: Totalled public TCR beta family frequency picked out people who carried CMV plus the relevant HLA. Ex vivo, HLA-C-restricted CMV-specific TCR beta clonotypes prevailed over the rest of the response.

TCRdb analysed the reads with MiXCR anew, one entry per CDR3 protein. The sample has hundreds of thousands of distinct CDR3 sequences; around a third are singletons. For this clonotype: Its antigen is unknown.

The CDR3 covers 14 residues. The ends were cut back, 2 bases at V and 6 bases at J, with 11 bases in the middle. Germline V gene lookup returns CDR1 MDHEN and CDR2 SYDVKM. Sequencing used cultured PBMCs, obtained from culture after CMV antigen stimulation. This receptor was obtained from a human donor in good health (CMV status not recorded). Some clones in this sample may be carry-over from other donors' samples. This chain connects TRBV28 to TRBJ2-1, with D possibly TRBD2 on 6 matching bases. The CDR3 nucleotides are TGTGCCAGCAGTTTAATTCGGACTACCAATGAGCAGTTCTTC. Amino acid sequence: CASSLIRTTNEQFF.